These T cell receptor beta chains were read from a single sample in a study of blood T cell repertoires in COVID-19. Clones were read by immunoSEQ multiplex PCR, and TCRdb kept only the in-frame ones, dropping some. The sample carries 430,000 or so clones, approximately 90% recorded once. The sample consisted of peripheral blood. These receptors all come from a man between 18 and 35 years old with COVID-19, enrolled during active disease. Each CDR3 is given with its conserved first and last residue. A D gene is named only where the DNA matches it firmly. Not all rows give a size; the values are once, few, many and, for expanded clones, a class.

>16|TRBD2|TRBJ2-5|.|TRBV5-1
CASSTGTSGVQETQYF
TGCGCCAGCAGCACTGGGACTAGCGGGGTCCAAGAGACCCAGTACTTC
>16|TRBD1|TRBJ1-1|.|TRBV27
CASSSLLGQGWTEAFF
TGTGCCAGCAGTTCCTTACTCGGACAGGGGTGGACTGAAGCTTTCTTT
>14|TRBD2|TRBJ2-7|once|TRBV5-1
CASSPTSGRYEQYF
TGCGCCAGCAGCCCAACTAGCGGGAGATACGAGCAGTACTTC
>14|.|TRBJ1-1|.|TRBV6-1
CASSEGFQGSEAFF
TGTGCCAGCAGTGAAGGGTTTCAGGGGTCTGAAGCTTTCTTT
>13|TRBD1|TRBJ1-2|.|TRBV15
CATSRGQIDGYTF
TGTGCCACCAGCAGGGGACAGATAGATGGCTACACCTTC
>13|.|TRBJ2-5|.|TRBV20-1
CSASPMGAETQYF
TGCAGTGCTAGTCCTATGGGGGCGGAGACCCAGTACTTC
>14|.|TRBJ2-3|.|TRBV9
CASSVRTSTDTQYF
TGTGCCAGCAGCGTAAGGACTAGCACAGATACGCAGTATTTT
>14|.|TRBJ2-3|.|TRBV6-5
CATNRDFRTDTQYF
TGTGCCACAAACCGGGACTTTCGCACAGATACGCAGTATTTT
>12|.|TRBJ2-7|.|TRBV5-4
CASSLPTGEQYF
TGTGCCAGCAGCCTACCCACGGGCGAGCAGTACTTC
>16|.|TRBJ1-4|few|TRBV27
CASSLAWGGVSEKLFF
TGTGCCAGCAGCTTAGCGTGGGGGGGCGTCAGCGAAAAACTGTTTTTT
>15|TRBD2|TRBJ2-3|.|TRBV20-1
CSASSLAGRTDTQYF
TGCAGTGCTAGTTCACTAGCGGGACGCACAGATACGCAGTATTTT
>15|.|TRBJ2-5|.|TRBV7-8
CASSSVRGSQETQYF
TGTGCCAGCAGCTCGGTACGGGGGAGTCAAGAGACCCAGTACTTC
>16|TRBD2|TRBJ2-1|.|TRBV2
CASRKMTSGGMDEQFF
TGTGCCAGCAGGAAAATGACTAGCGGGGGTATGGATGAGCAGTTCTTC
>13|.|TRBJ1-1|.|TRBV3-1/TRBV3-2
CASSPTQDTEAFF
TGTGCCAGCAGCCCCACACAGGACACTGAAGCTTTCTTT
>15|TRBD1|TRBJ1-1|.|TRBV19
CASSITGAMNTEAFF
TGTGCCAGTAGTATCACAGGGGCTATGAACACTGAAGCTTTCTTT
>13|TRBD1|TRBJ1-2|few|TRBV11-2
CASSPQGIGGYTF
TGTGCCAGCAGTCCACAGGGGATCGGTGGCTACACCTTC
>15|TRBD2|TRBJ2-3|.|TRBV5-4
CASSSGAGSTDTQYF
TGTGCCAGCAGCTCGGGAGCGGGGAGCACAGATACGCAGTATTTT